Listed below are T cell receptor beta chains from one sample, sequenced in a study of T cells after yellow fever vaccination. Via MiXCR, TCRdb re-called the 5' RACE reads, giving one row per CDR3 protein. Of around 260,000 distinct CDR3 sequences listed, 5.2% are singletons. Material: CD4+ T cells sorted from PBMCs, obtained on the day of the yellow fever booster vaccination. Receptors were obtained from a man aged 18 to 29 who received the YFV17D yellow fever vaccine. Both conserved end residues are part of each CDR3. A D gene is named only where the DNA matches it firmly. Not all rows give a size; the values are once, few, many and, for expanded clones, a class.

j_call	d_call	clone_size	v_call	cdr3_nt	cdr3_aa
TRBJ1-2	TRBD1	many	TRBV7-9	TGTGCCACCACCCCGAGGGACAGTAGCGGAGGCTACACCTTC	CATTPRDSSGGYTF
TRBJ2-3	-	few	TRBV20-1	TGCAGTGCCACGCAGGGGACAGATACGCAGTATTTT	CSATQGTDTQYF
TRBJ1-1	-	-	TRBV19	TGTGCCAGTAGTATACGGAGGTTGAACACTGAAGCTTTCTTT	CASSIRRLNTEAFF
TRBJ2-7	-	many	TRBV6-5	TGTGCCAGCAGTTACGGTCCACAGCCAAACTACGAGCAGTACTTC	CASSYGPQPNYEQYF
TRBJ2-2	-	many	TRBV5-1	TGCGCCACCAGAGCTCCGAACACCGGGGAGCTGTTTTTT	CATRAPNTGELFF
TRBJ1-1	-	many	TRBV29-1	TGCAGCGTTGTGGCACAGGACGAAGCTTTCTTT	CSVVAQDEAFF
TRBJ2-2	-	many	TRBV12-3/TRBV12-4	TGTGCCAGCAGTAAACAGGAAAACACCGGGGAGCTGTTTTTT	CASSKQENTGELFF
TRBJ2-5	-	many	TRBV6-6	TGTGCCAGCAGTTACACCGGGCCGGAGACCCAGTACTTC	CASSYTGPETQYF
TRBJ1-1	-	many	TRBV7-3	TGTGCCAGCAGCGGGGGGCGCGGCACTGAAGCTTTCTTT	CASSGGRGTEAFF
TRBJ2-7	-	few	TRBV6-2/TRBV6-3	TGTGCCAGCACCCAAACTCGGGGCGAGCAGTACTTC	CASTQTRGEQYF
TRBJ2-5	-	many	TRBV6-1	TGTGCCAGCAGTGAGATGCACCAAGAGACCCAGTACTTC	CASSEMHQETQYF
TRBJ1-1	-	many	TRBV18	TGTGCCAGCTCACCATCTGGGGAGAGTGAAGCTTTCTTT	CASSPSGESEAFF
TRBJ2-2	-	few	TRBV6-2/TRBV6-3	TGTGCCAGCAGTTGGACGGTCTACACCGGGGAGCTGTTTTTT	CASSWTVYTGELFF
TRBJ2-1	-	once	TRBV4-1	TGCGCCAGCAGCACGGGACTCCTGGGCTATGAGCAGTTCTTC	CASSTGLLGYEQFF
TRBJ2-5	-	few	TRBV7-2	TGTGCCAGCAGCCGCCCCCCTGAGAAGGGGACCCAGTACTTC	CASSRPPEKGTQYF
TRBJ2-5	TRBD1	many	TRBV7-9	TGTGCCAGCAGCTTCCTCAGGGGGCGAGAGACCCAGTACTTC	CASSFLRGRETQYF
TRBJ2-2	-	many	TRBV3-1	TGTGCCAGCAGCCAAGATGAAGGGGTTGAGGGCACCGGGGAGCTGTTTTTT	CASSQDEGVEGTGELFF
TRBJ2-2	-	few	TRBV6-5	TGTGCCAGCAGCATCGGTCCGAACACCGGGGAGCTGTTTTTT	CASSIGPNTGELFF
TRBJ2-5	TRBD2	many	TRBV20-1	TGCAGTGCTAGCCCTATGATAGCGGGGGGGGAAGAGACCCAGTACTTC	CSASPMIAGGEETQYF
TRBJ2-5	TRBD2	few	TRBV7-2	TGTGCCAGCAGCCCGGGGACTAGCGGGGGGGCTGAGACCCAGTACTTC	CASSPGTSGGAETQYF
TRBJ2-5	-	few	TRBV7-2	TGTGCCAGCAGCCCAGGGGTCCCTCGGGGGACCCAGTACTTC	CASSPGVPRGTQYF
TRBJ2-2	-	-	TRBV5-1	TGCGCCAGCAGCCCCCGGGAATTGAGCACCGGGGAGCTGTTTTTT	CASSPRELSTGELFF
TRBJ1-2	-	few	TRBV6-1	TGTGCCAGCAGCTACACCTATGGGCCCGCCTATGGCTACACCTTC	CASSYTYGPAYGYTF
TRBJ1-1	-	-	TRBV18	TGTGCCAGCTCAGACAGTACTATGAACACTGAAGCTTTCTTT	CASSDSTMNTEAFF
TRBJ1-5	TRBD1	many	TRBV11-2	TGTGCCAGCAGCCCGACAGGGCACTCCCCCCAGCATTTT	CASSPTGHSPQHF
TRBJ1-5	-	-	TRBV2	TGTGCCAGCAGGAGAGGGGGGCAGGTTCAGCCCCAGCATTTT	CASRRGGQVQPQHF
TRBJ2-3	-	-	TRBV20-1	TGCAGTGCTGAGGATCGGGTGGATACGCAGTATTTT	CSAEDRVDTQYF
TRBJ1-2	TRBD1	few	TRBV4-3	TGCGCCAGCAGCCAAGATAGGTCACAGGGGATTGCGGGAACCTATGGCTACACCTTC	CASSQDRSQGIAGTYGYTF
TRBJ1-2	-	-	TRBV4-1	TGCGCCAGCAGCCCTGGGGACTGGGACTACACCTTC	CASSPGDWDYTF
TRBJ2-1	-	-	TRBV19	TGTGCCAGTAGTCCCCGGCGGCCCGGTGAGCAGTTCTTC	CASSPRRPGEQFF
TRBJ2-1	TRBD2	few	TRBV7-7	TGTGCTAGCAGCGACAGGCTAGCGGGGGGGCGCAATGAGCAGTTCTTC	CASSDRLAGGRNEQFF
TRBJ2-3	-	many	TRBV7-6	TGTGCCAGCAGCGAGTTCCGGGCCCCGCAGTATTTT	CASSEFRAPQYF
TRBJ2-5	-	-	TRBV19	TGTGCCAGTAGGAATCAACAGGGTTCACAAGAGACCCAGTACTTC	CASRNQQGSQETQYF
TRBJ2-3	TRBD2	few	TRBV5-4	TGTGCCAGCAGTAGCGCAGCGGGGTCTTCGATTTATACGCAGTATTTT	CASSSAAGSSIYTQYF
TRBJ1-1	-	few	TRBV5-6	TGTGCCAGCAGACCGGGCGACAGACCTTACACTGAAGCTTTCTTT	CASRPGDRPYTEAFF
TRBJ1-2	-	-	TRBV3-1	TGTGCCAGCAGCCGCAACGAAGAAACGGGTTATGGCTACACCTTC	CASSRNEETGYGYTF
TRBJ1-5	-	few	TRBV28	TGTGCCAGCAGTTCCTACTACAGGGTAACTAGCAATCAGCCCCAGCATTTT	CASSSYYRVTSNQPQHF
TRBJ1-5	TRBD1	few	TRBV4-2	TGTGCCAGCAGCCAAGCGACAAGTCAGGGGGCACGTCAGCCCCAGCATTTT	CASSQATSQGARQPQHF
TRBJ2-5	-	many	TRBV5-1	TGCGCCAGCAGCGCGGAGGTGGAGACCCAGTACTTC	CASSAEVETQYF
TRBJ1-1	-	few	TRBV18	TGTGCCAGTTCGCCGCGGGGGCAGACTGAAGCTTTCTTT	CASSPRGQTEAFF
TRBJ2-5	-	many	TRBV20-1	TGCAGTGCTCCCCCCGAGTGGCTTTCTGGGACCCAGTACTTC	CSAPPEWLSGTQYF
TRBJ2-3	-	few	TRBV7-9	TGTGCCAGCAGCCCGACAGGGCCGGGGGATAGCACAGATACGCAGTATTTT	CASSPTGPGDSTDTQYF
TRBJ2-3	TRBD2	few	TRBV7-2	TGTGCCAGCAGCTTAATTGCGGGGGGGCGGGCAGATACGCAGTATTTT	CASSLIAGGRADTQYF
TRBJ2-1	TRBD1	-	TRBV4-2	TGTGCCAGCAGCCCCCACCCTGGACAGGAATACAATGAGCAGTTCTTC	CASSPHPGQEYNEQFF
TRBJ2-3	-	many	TRBV7-2	TGTGCCAGCAGCTTAAACGGGGGGCGGGGCACAGATACGCAGTATTTT	CASSLNGGRGTDTQYF
TRBJ1-6	TRBD1	few	TRBV7-9	TGTGCCAGCAGCTCCCACGGGACAGCTAATTCACCCCTCCACTTT	CASSSHGTANSPLHF
TRBJ2-7	TRBD2	-	TRBV5-1	TGCGCCAGCAGCTTAAGTACTAGCGACCTATACGAGCAGTACTTC	CASSLSTSDLYEQYF
TRBJ2-6	TRBD2	many	TRBV11-2	TGTGCCAGCAGCCCCGGGGGGAACTCTGGGGCCAACGTCCTGACTTTC	CASSPGGNSGANVLTF
TRBJ2-7	TRBD1	-	TRBV12-3/TRBV12-4	TGTGCCAGCAGTGAAAGGGACAGGTACGAGCAGTACTTC	CASSERDRYEQYF
TRBJ1-1	-	many	TRBV20-1	TGCAGTGCTCCAGGGTTTAATATCGCTGAAGCTTTCTTT	CSAPGFNIAEAFF
TRBJ2-5	-	many	TRBV7-2	TGCGCCAGCAGCTTGGACCAAGAGACCCAGTACTTC	CASSLDQETQYF
TRBJ1-4	-	-	TRBV5-1	TGCGCCAGCAGCTGGGGATCAACTAATGAAAAACTGTTTTTT	CASSWGSTNEKLFF
TRBJ1-1	-	few	TRBV11-2	TGTGCCAGCAGCGTGCAGGGAGGGGTCACTGAAGCTTTCTTT	CASSVQGGVTEAFF
TRBJ2-7	-	few	TRBV7-2	TGTGCCAGCAGCTTCCTTATGGTAGGGGCTGAGTACGAGCAGTACTTC	CASSFLMVGAEYEQYF
TRBJ2-5	TRBD1	many	TRBV29-1	TGCAGCGCCCGGCGGGACAGGGAGGTACAAGAGACCCAGTACTTC	CSARRDREVQETQYF
TRBJ1-2	-	few	TRBV12-3/TRBV12-4	TGTGCCAGCAGTTTAAGAGTAGCTAACTATGGCTACACCTTC	CASSLRVANYGYTF
TRBJ1-1	-	many	TRBV19	TGTGCCAGTAGTATATCGCTGCCCAGGACACTGAACACTGAAGCTTTCTTT	CASSISLPRTLNTEAFF